The subject of this entry is one T cell receptor beta chain. What it recognizes is unknown. This sample is drawn from a study of cytomegalovirus exposure and HLA in healthy donors. Study-wide results and caveats: Some V segments, TRBV6-2 and TRBV6-3 among them, were indistinguishable and were therefore excluded. It was approximately 170 TCR beta chains that were listed as cytomegalovirus-associated.

The germline CDR1 and CDR2 sequences are LNHDA and SQIVND (reference sequence). The CDR3 extends over 15 amino acids. Trimming shortened V by 5 bases and J by 8 bases, and 21 bases separated the two germline ends. PCR primers comprised 60 Vbeta and 13 Jbeta primers. Sequencing was performed with immunoSEQ multiplex PCR; in TCRdb, only in-frame clones are kept and a portion is missing. The sample has some 200,000 clones; roughly 79% are singletons. The source of this sequence is a woman under 40 in good health and CMV-seropositive. Sample: PBMCs. This chain links TRBV19 with TRBJ1-2, with a tentative D call TRBD1 (6 bases). For the CDR3, the DNA is TGTGCCAGTAGTGTTACTTCTACAGGGAAGGGCGGCTACACCTTC. Residues: CASSVTSTGKGGYTF. Complete variable domain (other parts from reference TRBV19 and TRBJ1-2): DGGITQSPKYLFRKEGQNVTLSCEQNLNHDAMYWYRQDPGQGLRLIYYSQIVNDFQKGDIAEGYSVSREKKESFPLTVTSAQKNPTAFYLCASSVTSTGKGGYTFGSGTRLTVV.